A selection of T cell receptor beta chains follows, all from one sample in a study of neoadjuvant anti-PD-1 for oral cavity cancer. The method was immunoSEQ multiplex PCR; TCRdb's version includes in-frame clones alone and lacks a portion of them. The table records tens of thousands of clones, under 85% of them present only once. The sample was PBMCs, taken before nivolumab (anti-PD-1) treatment. The receptors were sampled from a person aged 35-79 years with oral cavity squamous cell carcinoma. The CDR3 runs from the conserved cysteine through the conserved F or W. Fields, in order: D gene, V gene, J gene, clone size, CDR3 DNA, CDR3 protein. A D gene is named only where the DNA matches it firmly. Rows may omit the clone size; those that give it use once, few, many or a size class.

D: TRBD2; V: TRBV7-2; J: TRBJ2-1; size: -; DNA: TGTGCCAGCAGCTTAGCGGCCCCAACTAGCGGGAGTGGGAGCTCCTACAATGAGCAGTTCTTC; CDR3: CASSLAAPTSGSGSSYNEQFF
D: TRBD1; V: TRBV6-6; J: TRBJ2-4; size: -; DNA: TGTGCCAGCACCCCGGGACAGGGGATAGCCAAAAACATTCAGTACTTC; CDR3: CASTPGQGIAKNIQYF
D: TRBD1; V: TRBV5-1; J: TRBJ1-2; size: -; DNA: TGCGCCAGCAGGTCGACAGGGCTTGACTATGGCTACACCTTC; CDR3: CASRSTGLDYGYTF
D: -; V: TRBV5-6; J: TRBJ1-2; size: -; DNA: TGTGCCAGCAGCGGATGGACAGTAGCTCGGTATGGCTACACCTTC; CDR3: CASSGWTVARYGYTF
D: -; V: TRBV27; J: TRBJ2-1; size: -; DNA: TGTGCCAGCAGTCCCGGGCGTCGAAGCTCCTACAATGAGCAGTTCTTC; CDR3: CASSPGRRSSYNEQFF
D: -; V: TRBV6-5; J: TRBJ1-1; size: -; DNA: TGTGCCAGCAGTCCGGAGGGCACTGAAGCTTTCTTT; CDR3: CASSPEGTEAFF
D: -; V: TRBV6-5; J: TRBJ2-1; size: once; DNA: TGTGCCAGCACCGGAGACCGGAATGAGCAGTTCTTC; CDR3: CASTGDRNEQFF
D: -; V: TRBV7-6; J: TRBJ2-1; size: -; DNA: TGTGCCAGCAGCTCATTAGGCGGAATATATGAGCAGTTCTTC; CDR3: CASSSLGGIYEQFF
D: -; V: TRBV25-1; J: TRBJ2-2; size: -; DNA: TGTGCCAGCAATCTAGGCACCGGGGAGCTGTTTTTT; CDR3: CASNLGTGELFF
D: -; V: TRBV4-2; J: TRBJ1-1; size: -; DNA: TGTGCCAGCAGCCACGCCTTTTATGGGAGCATGAACACTGAAGCTTTCTTT; CDR3: CASSHAFYGSMNTEAFF
D: -; V: TRBV27; J: TRBJ2-7; size: once; DNA: TGTGCCAGCAGTTTAGGACTCCAGGGCCTGGACGAGCAGTACTTC; CDR3: CASSLGLQGLDEQYF
D: TRBD2; V: TRBV14; J: TRBJ2-1; size: -; DNA: TGTGCCAGCAGCCGAATAGCGGGAGAACAGACTAGAAAACAGTTCTTC; CDR3: CASSRIAGEQTRKQFF
D: -; V: TRBV6-4; J: TRBJ1-5; size: few; DNA: TGTGCCAGACCCATAGGTGCGCCCCAGCATTTT; CDR3: CARPIGAPQHF
D: -; V: TRBV2; J: TRBJ2-2; size: -; DNA: TGTGCCAGCAGCGGACACTCGAACACCGGGGAGCTGTTTTTT; CDR3: CASSGHSNTGELFF
D: TRBD2; V: TRBV6-4; J: TRBJ2-7; size: -; DNA: TGTGCCAGCAGTGACCTCGGACTAGCGGGGTCCTACGAGCAGTACTTC; CDR3: CASSDLGLAGSYEQYF
D: TRBD1; V: TRBV15; J: TRBJ1-1; size: -; DNA: TGTGCCACCAGCAGAGCCCCCACAGGGGACACTGAAGCTTTCTTT; CDR3: CATSRAPTGDTEAFF
D: -; V: TRBV15; J: TRBJ2-4; size: -; DNA: TGTGCCACGAGGGCCGGGAGATCCTTAGCCAAAAACATTCAGTACTTC; CDR3: CATRAGRSLAKNIQYF
D: TRBD1; V: TRBV7-9; J: TRBJ1-1; size: few; DNA: TGTGCCAGCAGCCCGACAGGGGGCACTGAAGCTTTCTTT; CDR3: CASSPTGGTEAFF
D: -; V: TRBV7-6; J: TRBJ1-1; size: -; DNA: TGTGCCAGCAGCTTAGAGGGTATGAACACTGAAGCTTTCTTT; CDR3: CASSLEGMNTEAFF
D: TRBD1; V: TRBV28; J: TRBJ2-3; size: -; DNA: TGTGCCAGCAGTGGCAGGGGGCAAGGCACAGATACGCAGTATTTT; CDR3: CASSGRGQGTDTQYF
D: TRBD2; V: TRBV13; J: TRBJ2-3; size: -; DNA: TGTGCCAGCAGCTCCAGACTAGGAGCGGGAACCCCAGATACGCAGTATTTT; CDR3: CASSSRLGAGTPDTQYF
D: TRBD1; V: TRBV6-1; J: TRBJ2-3; size: -; DNA: TGTGCCAGCAGTGGTGGACAGGACACAGATACGCAGTATTTT; CDR3: CASSGGQDTDTQYF
D: -; V: TRBV28; J: TRBJ1-5; size: -; DNA: TGTGCCAGCAGCCAGGGGACGTGGCAGCCCCAGCATTTT; CDR3: CASSQGTWQPQHF
D: -; V: TRBV7-2; J: TRBJ2-5; size: few; DNA: TGTGCCAGCAGCTTCCGGGGCGGGGAGACCCAGTACTTC; CDR3: CASSFRGGETQYF
D: -; V: TRBV27; J: TRBJ2-5; size: -; DNA: TGTGCCAGCAGGAAGGGCCTAGAGACCCAGTACTTC; CDR3: CASRKGLETQYF
D: -; V: TRBV4-2; J: TRBJ1-1; size: -; DNA: TGTGCCAGCAGCCAAGATATCAGGGCAGGGTACACTGAAGCTTTCTTT; CDR3: CASSQDIRAGYTEAFF
D: -; V: TRBV5-4; J: TRBJ2-3; size: -; DNA: TGTGCCAGCAGCTTGGGTGGGTCCTACACAGATACGCAGTATTTT; CDR3: CASSLGGSYTDTQYF
D: -; V: TRBV21-1; J: TRBJ2-7; size: -; DNA: TGTGCCAGCAGCGAGGGGGCCCCCTACGAGCAGTACTTC; CDR3: CASSEGAPYEQYF
D: -; V: TRBV27; J: TRBJ2-5; size: once; DNA: TGTGCCAGCAGTATATCAGGGTTGGGGACCCAGTACTTC; CDR3: CASSISGLGTQYF
D: -; V: TRBV30; J: TRBJ1-4; size: -; DNA: TGTGCCTGCCCTTCCGGGGCCCTTAATGAAAAACTGTTTTTT; CDR3: CACPSGALNEKLFF
D: -; V: TRBV10-2; J: TRBJ2-7; size: -; DNA: TGCGCCAGCACGGCGGTTGGCTACCCCTACGAGCAGTACTTC; CDR3: CASTAVGYPYEQYF
D: -; V: TRBV4-1; J: TRBJ1-5; size: -; DNA: TGCGCCAGCAGCCAAGCCTGGGGCGGCGGTCAGCCCCAGCATTTT; CDR3: CASSQAWGGGQPQHF
D: TRBD2; V: TRBV5-1; J: TRBJ2-3; size: -; DNA: TGCGCCAGCAGCTTGGCTCCTAGCGGGACAGATACGCAGTATTTT; CDR3: CASSLAPSGTDTQYF
D: -; V: TRBV6-5; J: TRBJ1-2; size: -; DNA: TGTGCCAGCTATGCTAACGGGTCTCCGGGGGCTGGCTACACCTTC; CDR3: CASYANGSPGAGYTF
D: -; V: TRBV12-2; J: TRBJ2-5; size: -; DNA: TGTGCAAGTCGAAACAGACGGAAGACCCAGTACTTC; CDR3: CASRNRRKTQYF
D: TRBD1; V: TRBV2; J: TRBJ1-1; size: few; DNA: TGTGCCAGCAGGGACCCACAGGGGTTAGTCACTGAAGCTTTCTTT; CDR3: CASRDPQGLVTEAFF
D: -; V: TRBV7-9; J: TRBJ1-1; size: -; DNA: TGTGCCAGCAGTAATTGGCAGGGTGAGACTGAAGCTTTCTTT; CDR3: CASSNWQGETEAFF
D: -; V: TRBV2; J: TRBJ2-5; size: -; DNA: TGTGCCAGCAGTGAGGGGGAGACCCAGTACTTC; CDR3: CASSEGETQYF
D: TRBD1; V: TRBV19; J: TRBJ1-5; size: few; DNA: TGTGCCAGTAGGTCCGGGACAGCGGGCAATCAGCCCCAGCATTTT; CDR3: CASRSGTAGNQPQHF
D: -; V: TRBV10-3; J: TRBJ2-6; size: -; DNA: TGTGCCATCAGTGAGGACTCTGGGGCCAACGTCCTGACTTTC; CDR3: CAISEDSGANVLTF
D: -; V: TRBV10-2; J: TRBJ1-5; size: -; DNA: TGCGCCAGCAGGTGGAATAGCAATCAGCCCCAGCATTTT; CDR3: CASRWNSNQPQHF
D: -; V: TRBV7-7; J: TRBJ2-6; size: -; DNA: TGTGCTAGCAGCTTAGGTCCGTCTGGGGCCAACGTCCTGACTTTC; CDR3: CASSLGPSGANVLTF
D: TRBD1; V: TRBV19; J: TRBJ1-2; size: -; DNA: TGTGCCAGTAGTATTGAACAGGGGGCGAAAGGCTACACCTTC; CDR3: CASSIEQGAKGYTF
D: TRBD2; V: TRBV6-1; J: TRBJ2-1; size: -; DNA: TGTGCCAGCAGTGAAAGTCTAGCGGGATGGAATGAGCAGTTCTTC; CDR3: CASSESLAGWNEQFF
D: TRBD1; V: TRBV9; J: TRBJ1-4; size: -; DNA: TGTGCCAGCAGCGTAGAGGGACAGGGATCCACTAATGAAAAACTGTTTTTT; CDR3: CASSVEGQGSTNEKLFF
D: TRBD1; V: TRBV5-1; J: TRBJ1-2; size: -; DNA: TGCGCCAGCAGCTTCTCCCGGGACAGCAACTATGGCTACACCTTC; CDR3: CASSFSRDSNYGYTF
D: TRBD1; V: TRBV5-6; J: TRBJ2-2; size: -; DNA: TGTGCCAGCAGCCAGTTCCCGGGACAGGGGGGGAACACCGGGGAGCTGTTTTTT; CDR3: CASSQFPGQGGNTGELFF
D: -; V: TRBV7-6; J: TRBJ1-2; size: -; DNA: TGTGCCAGCAGTCCTAGGACAGACGAGATTGACTACACCTTC; CDR3: CASSPRTDEIDYTF
D: -; V: TRBV6-6; J: TRBJ2-7; size: once; DNA: TGTGCCAGCAGTTACCCCCAGGGGCCGAGTGGCGAGCAGTACTTC; CDR3: CASSYPQGPSGEQYF
D: TRBD1; V: TRBV27; J: TRBJ1-1; size: -; DNA: TGTGCCAGCATGGTGGACAGGACAAAGAACACTGAAGCTTTCTTT; CDR3: CASMVDRTKNTEAFF
D: TRBD2; V: TRBV7-3; J: TRBJ2-1; size: -; DNA: TGTGCCAGCAGCTTAAGTGGGACTAGCGGGATTGAGCAGTTCTTC; CDR3: CASSLSGTSGIEQFF
D: -; V: TRBV2; J: TRBJ1-2; size: -; DNA: TGTGCCAGCAGTGAAATCAAGGGGTCTAACTATGGCTACACCTTC; CDR3: CASSEIKGSNYGYTF
D: TRBD2; V: TRBV5-4; J: TRBJ2-3; size: -; DNA: TGTGCCAGCAGCTTGGGGCGGGAGAACACAGATACGCAGTATTTT; CDR3: CASSLGRENTDTQYF
D: -; V: TRBV5-1; J: TRBJ2-1; size: -; DNA: TGCGCCAGCAGCAGGGACTACAATGAGCAGTTCTTC; CDR3: CASSRDYNEQFF
D: -; V: TRBV6-5; J: TRBJ2-4; size: once; DNA: TGTGCCAGCAGACCCCTAGTTGGAGCCAAAAACATTCAGTACTTC; CDR3: CASRPLVGAKNIQYF
D: -; V: TRBV27; J: TRBJ2-7; size: once; DNA: TGTGCCAGCAGTTTAACGACGTACGGGGACGAGCAGTACTTC; CDR3: CASSLTTYGDEQYF
D: -; V: TRBV7-9; J: TRBJ1-2; size: -; DNA: TGTGCCAGCAGCTTAGCAGACGGAGAGGACTATGGCTACACCTTC; CDR3: CASSLADGEDYGYTF
D: TRBD2; V: TRBV5-1; J: TRBJ2-5; size: -; DNA: TGCGCCAGCAGCCCGGAGACTAGCGGGAGGGGAGAGACCCAGTACTTC; CDR3: CASSPETSGRGETQYF